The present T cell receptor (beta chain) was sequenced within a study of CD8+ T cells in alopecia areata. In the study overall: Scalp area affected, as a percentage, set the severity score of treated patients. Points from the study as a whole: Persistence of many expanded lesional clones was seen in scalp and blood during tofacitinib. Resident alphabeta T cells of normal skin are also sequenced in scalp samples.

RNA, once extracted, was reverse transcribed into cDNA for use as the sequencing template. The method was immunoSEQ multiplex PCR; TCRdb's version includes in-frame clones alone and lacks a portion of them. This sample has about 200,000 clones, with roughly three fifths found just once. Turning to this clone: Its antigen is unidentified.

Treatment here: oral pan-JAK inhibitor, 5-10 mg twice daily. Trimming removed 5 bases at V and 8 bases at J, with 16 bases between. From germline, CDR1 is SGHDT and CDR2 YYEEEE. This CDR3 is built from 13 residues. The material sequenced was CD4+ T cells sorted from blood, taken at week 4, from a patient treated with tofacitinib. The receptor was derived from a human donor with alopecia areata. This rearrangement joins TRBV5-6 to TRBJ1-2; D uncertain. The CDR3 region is CASRDAWKGGYTF. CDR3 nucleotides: TGTGCCAGCAGAGATGCCTGGAAGGGCGGCTACACCTTC.